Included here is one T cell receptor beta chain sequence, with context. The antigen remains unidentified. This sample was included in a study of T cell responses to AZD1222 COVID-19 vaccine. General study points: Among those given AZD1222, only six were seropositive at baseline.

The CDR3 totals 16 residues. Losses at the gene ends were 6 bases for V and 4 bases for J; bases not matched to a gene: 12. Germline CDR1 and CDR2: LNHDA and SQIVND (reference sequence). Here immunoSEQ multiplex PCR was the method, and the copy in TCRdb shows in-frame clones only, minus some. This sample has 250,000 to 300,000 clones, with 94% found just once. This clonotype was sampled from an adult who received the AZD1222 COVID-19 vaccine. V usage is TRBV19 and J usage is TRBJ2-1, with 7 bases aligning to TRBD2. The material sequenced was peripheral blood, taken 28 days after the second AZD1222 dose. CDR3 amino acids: CASSPGRGQGYNEQFF. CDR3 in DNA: TGTGCCAGTAGCCCAGGGAGGGGCCAAGGTTACAATGAGCAGTTCTTC.